The next 19 T cell receptor beta chains were all read from a single sample in a study of neurological immune-mediated disorders (dated by TCRdb to the late 2010s). The library was built by means of 5' RACE. The sample was run on an Illumina HiSeq 2500. Through fastp at Q25 and MiXCR, TCRdb rebuilt clones from the public reads, retaining in-frame beta chains. For every CDR3 protein sequence, its rows merge into one entry that carries the most common genes and DNA. The sample records approximately 50,000 distinct CDR3 sequences, about 9.4% of which are singletons. The ten largest make up approximately 5.3% of the sample. Sequenced input: PBMCs. The receptors derive from a man between 65 and 85 years old with HTLV-1-associated myelopathy (HAM/TSP).

As concerns this clonotype: A much bigger clone sits one base away, suggesting this may be a read error. This chain uses TRBV6-2 or TRBV6-3 with TRBJ2-7; D gene ambiguous. Trimming removed 2 bases from V and 4 bases from J, with 9 bases in between. Per the germline V gene, CDR1 is MNHEY and CDR2 is SVGEGT. This CDR3 is built from 13 residues. As DNA, the CDR3 is TGTGCCAGCAGTTACGCCGGTGGGTACGAGCAGTACTTC. Translated: CASSYAGGYEQYF.

This clonotype was detected many times. The rearrangement joins TRBV10-3 to TRBJ2-7; 11 bases agree with TRBD2. Losses at the gene ends were 6 bases for V and 5 bases for J; bases not matched to a gene: 6. The CDR3 consists of 14 residues. From germline, CDR1 is ENHRY and CDR2 SYGVKD. CDR3 residues: CAIRGLAEGNEQYF. DNA for the CDR3: TGTGCCATCAGGGGACTAGCGGAAGGGAACGAGCAGTACTTC.

This clonotype was found many times. V is TRBV7-3 and J is TRBJ2-7; TRBD2 might be the D (7 bases). The V end was cut by 4 bases, the J end by 1 base, with 14 bases between. Germline assignment: CDR1 SGHTA and CDR2 FQGTGA. The CDR3 runs 15 residues. This chain's CDR3 is CASSSEQGGSYEQYF. The CDR3, as DNA: TGTGCCAGCAGCTCAGAACAGGGAGGGTCCTACGAGCAGTACTTC.

This clonotype was counted at least ten times. The J gene is TRBJ2-3, the V gene TRBV7-9; 10 bases match TRBD1. Germline V lookup: CDR1 SEHNR, CDR2 FQNEAQ (reference sequence). V shed 5 bases and J 2 bases; nucleotides not matched to a gene: 4. The CDR3 covers 15 residues. As DNA, the CDR3 is TGTGCCAGCAGCCGTGGGACAGGGGACACAGATACGCAGTATTTT. It yields the protein CASSRGTGDTDTQYF.

At least ten counts were recorded for this clonotype. V usage is TRBV5-1 and J usage is TRBJ1-1, with TRBD1 matching 7 bases. This CDR3 is built from 13 residues. The ends lost 6 bases at V and 1 base at J; junction bases unmatched: 3. Germline assignment: CDR1 SGHRS and CDR2 YFSETQ. The chain's CDR3 is CASTGTANTEAFF. DNA of the CDR3: TGCGCCAGCACCGGGACAGCGAACACTGAAGCTTTCTTT. Using reference TRBV5-1 and TRBJ1-1 for the parts outside the CDR3, the full variable domain is KAGVTQTPRYLIKTRGQQVTLSCSPISGHRSVSWYQQTPGQGLQFLFEYFSETQRNKGNFPGRFSGRQFSNSRSEMNVSTLELGDSALYLCASTGTANTEAFFGQGTRLTVV.

The sample holds many counts of this clonotype. V gene TRBV20-1 combines with J gene TRBJ1-1, with D perhaps matching TRBD1 (5 bases). The CDR3 is 14 residues long. Germline V gene lookup returns CDR1 DFQATT and CDR2 SNEGSKA (reference sequence). V was pared by 6 bases and J by 6 bases, with 20 bases between. The CDR3 loop is CSAPQDNQGAEAFF. In DNA form, the CDR3 reads TGCAGTGCCCCACAGGACAACCAAGGCGCTGAAGCTTTCTTT.

This clonotype was counted ten times or more. This sequence joins TRBV7-2 and TRBJ2-1, with 7 bases fitting TRBD2. The CDR3 loop spans 17 amino acids. V lost 2 bases and J lost 7; bases outside the gene matches: 14. The germline V gene encodes CDR1 SGHTA and CDR2 FQGNSA. The CDR3 loop is CASSLRFGAGEGNEQFF. For the CDR3, the DNA is TGTGCCAGCAGCTTACGGTTCGGGGCGGGGGAGGGTAATGAGCAGTTCTTC.

The V gene is TRBV6-5, the J gene TRBJ2-7, with TRBD1 as a possible D gene (6 bases). From germline, CDR1 is MNHEY and CDR2 SVGAGI. CDR3 size: 15 residues. V was shortened by 6 bases and J by 2 bases, with 17 bases between the two germline ends. The CDR3 sequence is CASSSYGTKTYEQYF. For the CDR3, the DNA is TGTGCCAGCAGCTCATATGGGACAAAAACCTACGAGCAGTACTTC.

This clonotype was seen many times. This sequence joins TRBV20-1 and TRBJ1-1; D call uncertain. The CDR3 sequence is 12 residues long. The V end was cut by 5 bases, the J end by 8 bases, with 15 bases between. Germline V gene data show CDR1 as DFQATT and CDR2 as SNEGSKA (reference sequence). The CDR3 spells CSAVGQVREAFF. The CDR3 coding sequence is TGCAGTGCTGTAGGGCAGGTTAGAGAAGCTTTCTTT.

The gene calls are TRBV5-1 and TRBJ2-2; D gene ambiguous. The CDR3 is 14 residues long. Trimming removed 0 bases at V and 7 bases at J, with 10 bases between. Germline loops: CDR1 SGHRS, CDR2 YFSETQ. The CDR3, as DNA: TGCGCCAGCAGCTTGGTAGGGTCCGGCGGGGAGCTGTTTTTT. This encodes CASSLVGSGGELFF. Complete variable domain (other parts from reference TRBV5-1 and TRBJ2-2): KAGVTQTPRYLIKTRGQQVTLSCSPISGHRSVSWYQQTPGQGLQFLFEYFSETQRNKGNFPGRFSGRQFSNSRSEMNVSTLELGDSALYLCASSLVGSGGELFFGEGSRLTVL.

This clonotype was detected ten times or more. V usage is TRBV20-1 and J usage is TRBJ1-6, with a tentative D call TRBD1 (5 bases). CDR1 and CDR2 from the germline V gene are DFQATT and SNEGSKA (reference sequence). V dropped 0 bases and J dropped 7 bases, with 13 bases sitting between them. The CDR3 is made up of 15 amino acids. The CDR3 sequence: CSARDQGSENSPLHF. In DNA, the CDR3 is TGCAGTGCTAGAGATCAGGGTTCAGAGAATTCACCCCTCCACTTT.

This clonotype was detected many times. This may come from a read error, since a much larger clone is one base off. The chain carries TRBV2 and TRBJ2-7; 10 bases match TRBD2. The CDR3 totals 13 residues. From germline, CDR1 is SNHLY and CDR2 FYNNEI. V lost 7 bases, J lost 6 bases, and 6 bases stayed unmatched. CDR3 nucleotides: TGTGCCAGCAATACCCTAGCGGGAGTCGAGCAGTACTTC. This encodes CASNTLAGVEQYF.

There are many counts of this clonotype. The rearrangement uses TRBV7-2 and TRBJ2-5, with a possible D match to TRBD2 (5 bases). V was cut by 3 bases and J by 2 bases, with 13 bases left in between. This CDR3 contains 15 residues. Germline V gives CDR1 SGHTA, CDR2 FQGNSA. The CDR3 region is CASSLSSGVQETQYF. The CDR3 nucleotides are TGTGCCAGCAGCTTGTCCAGCGGAGTACAAGAGACCCAGTACTTC.

This clonotype came up a few times. J is TRBJ2-7 and V is TRBV6-2 or TRBV6-3; TRBD1 matches at 7 bases. V was clipped by 3 bases and J by 6 bases; unmatched bases: 8. Germline V gene data show CDR1 as MNHEY and CDR2 as SVGEGT. This CDR3 has 14 amino acids. The CDR3: CASSYRQGRVEQYF. CDR3 bases: TGTGCCAGCAGTTATAGACAGGGAAGAGTCGAGCAGTACTTC.

V and J are TRBV7-8 and TRBJ2-6, with D uncertain. The germline gives CDR1 SGHVS, CDR2 FQNEAQ. V lost 7 bases and J 2 bases, leaving 9 bases between the germline ends. This CDR3 has 14 amino acids. The CDR3 is CASIPYPGANVLTF. CDR3 DNA: TGTGCCAGCATCCCGTACCCTGGGGCCAACGTCCTGACTTTC. The complete variable domain, with remaining parts taken from reference TRBV7-8 and TRBJ2-6, reads GAGVSQSPRYKVAKRGQDVALRCDPISGHVSLFWYQQALGQGPEFLTYFQNEAQLDKSGLPSDRFFAERPEGSVSTLKIQRTQQEDSAVYLCASIPYPGANVLTFGAGSRLTVL.

This clonotype was seen ten or more times. CDR3 loop: CASSPGGYEQYF. CDR3 coding DNA: TGTGCCAGCAGCCCCGGTGGCTACGAGCAGTACTTC. The chain combines TRBV27 with TRBJ2-7; no clear D. The CDR3 consists of 12 residues. V lost 6 bases and J lost 3, with 9 bases in between. Germline assignment: CDR1 MNHEY and CDR2 SMNVEV (reference sequence).

As concerns this clonotype: A read error is possible here, since a much larger clone lies one base away. This chain joins TRBV10-3 and TRBJ2-7, with 9 bases that match TRBD1. CDR3 length: 16 residues. Germline lookup yields CDR1 ENHRY and CDR2 SYGVKD. CDR3 DNA sequence: TGTGTCATCAGTGAGCAACAGGGGGCTAACTATTACGAGCAGTACTTC. Amino acids: CVISEQQGANYYEQYF.

Concerning this clonotype: A much bigger clone sits one base away, suggesting this may be a read error. This chain joins TRBV20-1 and TRBJ1-5; 7 nucleotides line up with TRBD1. V shed 5 bases and J 6 bases; nucleotides not matched to a gene: 4. The length of the CDR3 is 12 residues. From germline, CDR1 is DFQATT and CDR2 SNEGSKA (reference sequence). The CDR3 loop reads CSAYRGCQPQHF. Written as DNA, the CDR3 is TGCAGTGCTTACAGGGGCTGTCAGCCCCAGCATTTT.

This clonotype was seen repeatedly, ten times or more. V and J are TRBV20-1 and TRBJ1-1; D may be TRBD1 (5 bases). Germline loops: CDR1 DFQATT, CDR2 SNEGSKA (reference sequence). V was trimmed by 5 bases and J by 0 bases, leaving 16 bases between them. The CDR3 loop spans 15 amino acids. As DNA, the CDR3 is TGCAGTGCTTACCTCGGCCTCAGGGTGAACACTGAAGCTTTCTTT. It encodes CSAYLGLRVNTEAFF.